The present entry profiles one TCR beta chain with its context. At one boundary the junction diverges from the germline segment, which might be a read error. The data were taken from a study of blood T cell repertoires in COVID-19. On the study more broadly: Specimens from acute and convalescent COVID-19 originated in the United States, Italy and Spain.

As processed by the authors: Amplified reference gene primers provided the basis for estimating nucleated cell counts. Sequencing used immunoSEQ multiplex PCR; TCRdb keeps in-frame clones, though not all of them. V, J and clone size reflect that table, while D and trimming were determined from the DNA. In the table there are about 300,000 clones, approximately 84% of which are singletons. Enrollment of patients from Seattle took place during active infection, with longitudinal follow-up. The CDR3 totals 14 residues. The germline CDR1 and CDR2 sequences are SGHTA and FQGNSA. This rearrangement joins TRBV7-2 to TRBJ1-2; TRBD1 is a possible D gene (6 bases). The sequenced sample consisted of peripheral blood. The TCR sequence derives from a human donor with COVID-19, enrolled during active disease. The donor label of this sample is uncertain. For the CDR3, the DNA is TGTGCCAGCACCTTAGGGGGAGCTAACTATGGCTACACCTTC. Encoded protein: CASTLGGANYGYTF.